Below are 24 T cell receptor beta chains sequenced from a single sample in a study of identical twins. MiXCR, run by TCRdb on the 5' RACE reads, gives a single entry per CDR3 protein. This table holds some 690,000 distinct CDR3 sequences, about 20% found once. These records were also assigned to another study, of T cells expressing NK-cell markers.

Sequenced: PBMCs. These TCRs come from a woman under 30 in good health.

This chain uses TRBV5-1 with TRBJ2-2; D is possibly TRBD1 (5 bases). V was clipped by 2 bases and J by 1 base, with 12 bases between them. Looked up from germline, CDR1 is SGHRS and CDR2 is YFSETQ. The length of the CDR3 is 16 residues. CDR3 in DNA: TGCGCCAGCAGCTTACAGGCCCGGCAGAACACCGGGGAGCTGTTTTTT. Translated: CASSLQARQNTGELFF.

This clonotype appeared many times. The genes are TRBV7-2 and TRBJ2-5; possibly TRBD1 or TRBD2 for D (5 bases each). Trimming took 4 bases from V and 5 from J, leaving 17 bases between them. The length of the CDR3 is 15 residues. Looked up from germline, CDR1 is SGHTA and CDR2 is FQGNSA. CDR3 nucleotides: TGTGCCAGCAGCTCGAAAGCTTTCTGGGGGGAGACCCAGTACTTC. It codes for CASSSKAFWGETQYF.

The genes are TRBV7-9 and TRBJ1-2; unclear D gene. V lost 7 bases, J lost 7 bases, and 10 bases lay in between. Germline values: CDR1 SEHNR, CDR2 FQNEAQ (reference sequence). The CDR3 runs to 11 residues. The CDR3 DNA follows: TGTGCCAGCACCGGAGGGTCTGGCTACACCTTC. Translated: CASTGGSGYTF.

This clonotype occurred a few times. In nucleotides, the CDR3 is TGTGCCAGCAGAGTAGACCTTTCCCAAGAGACCCAGTACTTC. This translates into CASRVDLSQETQYF. V is TRBV12-3 or TRBV12-4 and J is TRBJ2-5; D is uncertain. The length of the CDR3 is 14 residues. Deletions cut 6 bases from V and 1 base from J, with 12 bases between.

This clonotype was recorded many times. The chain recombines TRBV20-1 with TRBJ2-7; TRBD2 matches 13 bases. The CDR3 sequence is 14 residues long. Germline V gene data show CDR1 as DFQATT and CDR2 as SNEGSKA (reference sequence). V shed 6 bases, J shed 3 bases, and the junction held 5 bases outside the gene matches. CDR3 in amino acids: CSARRLAGGYEQYF. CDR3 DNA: TGCAGTGCCCGCCGACTAGCGGGAGGCTACGAGCAGTACTTC.

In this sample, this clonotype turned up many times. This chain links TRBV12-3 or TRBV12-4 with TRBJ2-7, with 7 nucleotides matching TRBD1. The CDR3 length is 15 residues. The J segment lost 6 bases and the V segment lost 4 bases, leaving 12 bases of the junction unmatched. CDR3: CASSSPRQGLSEQYF. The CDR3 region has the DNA TGTGCCAGCAGTTCCCCCCGACAGGGTTTGTCCGAGCAGTACTTC.

The CDR3 coding sequence is TGCAGTGCTAGCCCTCAAGGGGACTTGCAGTACTTC. This encodes CSASPQGDLQYF. This sequence joins TRBV20-1 and TRBJ2-7; TRBD2 is a possible D gene (6 bases). Trimming pared 3 bases from V and 9 bases from J, leaving 15 bases between. The CDR3 runs to 12 residues. Germline V gene data show CDR1 as DFQATT and CDR2 as SNEGSKA (reference sequence).

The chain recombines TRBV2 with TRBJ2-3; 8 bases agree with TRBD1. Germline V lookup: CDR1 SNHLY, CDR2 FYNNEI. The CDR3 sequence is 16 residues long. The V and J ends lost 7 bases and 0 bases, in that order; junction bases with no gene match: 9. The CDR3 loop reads CASKIRTGSSTDTQYF. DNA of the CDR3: TGTGCCAGCAAAATCCGGACAGGGAGCAGCACAGATACGCAGTATTTT.

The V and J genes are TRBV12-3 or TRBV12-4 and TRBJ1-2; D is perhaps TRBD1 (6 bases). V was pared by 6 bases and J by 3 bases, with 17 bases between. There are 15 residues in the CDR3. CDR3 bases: TGTGCCAGCAGCGACAACACAGGGTACGACTATGGCTACACCTTC. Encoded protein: CASSDNTGYDYGYTF.

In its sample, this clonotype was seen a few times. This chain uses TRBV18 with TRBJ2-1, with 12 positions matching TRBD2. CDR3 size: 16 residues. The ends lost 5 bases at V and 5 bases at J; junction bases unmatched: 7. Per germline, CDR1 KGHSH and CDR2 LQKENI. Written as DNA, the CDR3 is TGTGCCAGCTCATCCCAACTAGCGGGAGGTAACAATGAGCAGTTCTTC. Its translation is CASSSQLAGGNNEQFF. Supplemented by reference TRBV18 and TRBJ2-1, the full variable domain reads NAGVMQNPRHLVRRRGQEARLRCSPMKGHSHVYWYRQLPEEGLKFMVYLQKENIIDESGMPKERFSAEFPKEGPSILRIQQVVRGDSAAYFCASSSQLAGGNNEQFFGPGTRLTVL.

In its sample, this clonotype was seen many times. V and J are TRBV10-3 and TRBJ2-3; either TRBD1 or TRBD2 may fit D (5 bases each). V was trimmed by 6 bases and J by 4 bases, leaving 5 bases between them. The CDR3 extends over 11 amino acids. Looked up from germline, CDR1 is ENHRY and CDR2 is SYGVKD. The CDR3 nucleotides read TGTGCCATCAGGGGACCAGATACGCAGTATTTT. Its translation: CAIRGPDTQYF.

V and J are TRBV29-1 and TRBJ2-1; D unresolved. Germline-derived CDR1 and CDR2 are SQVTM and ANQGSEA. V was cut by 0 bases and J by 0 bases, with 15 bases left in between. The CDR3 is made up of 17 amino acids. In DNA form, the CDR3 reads TGCAGCGTTGAAGACCGAATGTTGTTTGGCTCCTACAATGAGCAGTTCTTC. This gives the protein CSVEDRMLFGSYNEQFF.

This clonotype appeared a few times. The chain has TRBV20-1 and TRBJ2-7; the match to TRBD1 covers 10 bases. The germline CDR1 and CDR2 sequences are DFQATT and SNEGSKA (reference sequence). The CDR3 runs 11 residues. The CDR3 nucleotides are TGCAGCTGGGACAGGGGTGACGAGCAGTACTTC. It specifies CSWDRGDEQYF.

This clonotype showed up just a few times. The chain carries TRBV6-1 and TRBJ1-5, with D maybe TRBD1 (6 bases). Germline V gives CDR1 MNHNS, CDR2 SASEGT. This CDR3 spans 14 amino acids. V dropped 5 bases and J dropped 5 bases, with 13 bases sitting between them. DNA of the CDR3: TGTGCCAGCAGTCAAAGACAGGCCCATCAGCCCCAGCATTTT. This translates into CASSQRQAHQPQHF.

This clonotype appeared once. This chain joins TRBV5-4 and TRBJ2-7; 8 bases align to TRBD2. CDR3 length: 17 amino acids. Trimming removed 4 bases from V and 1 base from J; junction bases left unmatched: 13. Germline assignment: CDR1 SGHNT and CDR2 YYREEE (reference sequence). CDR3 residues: CASSLGPGSGSSYEQYF. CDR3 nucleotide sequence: TGTGCCAGCAGCCTGGGGCCCGGGAGCGGGAGTTCCTACGAGCAGTACTTC.

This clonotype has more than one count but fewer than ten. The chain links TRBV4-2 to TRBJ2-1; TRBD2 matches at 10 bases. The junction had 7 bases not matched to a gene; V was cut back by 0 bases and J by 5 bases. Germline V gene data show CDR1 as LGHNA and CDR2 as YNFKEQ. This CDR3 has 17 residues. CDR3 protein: CASSQDPTSGADNEQFF. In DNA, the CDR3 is TGTGCCAGCAGCCAAGATCCAACTAGCGGGGCAGACAATGAGCAGTTCTTC.

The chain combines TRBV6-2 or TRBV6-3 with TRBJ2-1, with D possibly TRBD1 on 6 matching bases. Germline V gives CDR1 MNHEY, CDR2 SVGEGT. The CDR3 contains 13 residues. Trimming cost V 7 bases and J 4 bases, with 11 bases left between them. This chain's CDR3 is CASNPTGYNEQFF. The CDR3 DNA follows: TGTGCCAGCAATCCGACAGGATACAATGAGCAGTTCTTC.

The CDR3 spells CSASRSRNTEAFF. CDR3 in DNA: TGCAGTGCTAGTAGGTCCAGGAACACTGAAGCTTTCTTT. This chain connects TRBV20-1 to TRBJ1-1; D remains ambiguous. CDR1 and CDR2 from the germline V gene are DFQATT and SNEGSKA (reference sequence). V lost 3 bases and J 1 base, leaving 9 bases between the germline ends. The CDR3 has 13 amino acids.

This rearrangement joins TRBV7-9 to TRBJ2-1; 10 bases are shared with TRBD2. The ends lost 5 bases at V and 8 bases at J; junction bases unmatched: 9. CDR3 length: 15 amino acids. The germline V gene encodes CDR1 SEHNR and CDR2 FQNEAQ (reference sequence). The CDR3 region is CASSQLAGKLYEQFF. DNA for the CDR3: TGTGCCAGCAGCCAACTAGCGGGAAAATTGTATGAGCAGTTCTTC.

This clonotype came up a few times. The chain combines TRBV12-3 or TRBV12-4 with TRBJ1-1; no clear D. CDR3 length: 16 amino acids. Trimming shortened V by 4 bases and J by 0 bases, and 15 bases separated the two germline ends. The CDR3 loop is CASSSKTRTLNTEAFF. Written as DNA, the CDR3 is TGTGCCAGCAGTTCAAAGACCCGGACCCTGAACACTGAAGCTTTCTTT.

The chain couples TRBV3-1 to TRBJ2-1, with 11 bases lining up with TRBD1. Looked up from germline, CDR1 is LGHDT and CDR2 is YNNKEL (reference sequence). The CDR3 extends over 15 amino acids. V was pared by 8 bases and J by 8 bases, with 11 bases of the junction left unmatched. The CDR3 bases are TGTGCCAGCGGTTTTCCCTGGACAGGGGGCGATGAGCAGTTCTTC. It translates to CASGFPWTGGDEQFF.

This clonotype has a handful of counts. The chain's CDR3 is CSARGLAGVPTDTQYF. CDR3 DNA sequence: TGCAGTGCTAGAGGCCTAGCGGGAGTCCCCACAGATACGCAGTATTTT. The J gene is TRBJ2-3, the V gene TRBV20-1, with 10 bases matching TRBD2. From germline, CDR1 is DFQATT and CDR2 SNEGSKA (reference sequence). Trimming took 1 base from V and 2 from J; bases not matched to a gene: 6. This CDR3 is built from 16 residues.

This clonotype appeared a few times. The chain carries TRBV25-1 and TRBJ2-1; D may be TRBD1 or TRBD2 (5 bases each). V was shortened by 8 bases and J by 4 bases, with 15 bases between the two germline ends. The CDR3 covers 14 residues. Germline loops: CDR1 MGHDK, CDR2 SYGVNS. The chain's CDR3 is CASDPGAPYNEQFF. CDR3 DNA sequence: TGTGCCAGCGACCCCGGGGCCCCTTACAATGAGCAGTTCTTC.

DNA of the CDR3: TGTGCCAGCAGCTTGGGTTGGTCCAGGGACCAAAACATTCAGTACTTC. Its translation: CASSLGWSRDQNIQYF. The V gene is TRBV5-5, the J gene TRBJ2-4, with D tentatively TRBD1 or TRBD2 (5 bases each). The germline V gene has CDR1 SGHKS and CDR2 YYEKEE (reference sequence). V lost 0 bases and J lost 5, with 15 bases in between. The CDR3 is 16 residues long.